One and the same sample provided the 18 T cell receptor beta chains below, sequenced in a study of T cells in Graves' hyperthyroidism and ophthalmopathy. Amplification yielded TCR beta CDR3 regions, with RNA transcripts as the source. First-round RT-PCR with HTBI primers amplified the TCR CDR3 region. A single record per CDR3 protein comes from TCRdb applying MiXCR to the multiplex PCR reads. The sample consists of hundreds of thousands of distinct CDR3 sequences, roughly 37% of them appearing once. Input material: blood. All receptors derive from a man aged 18-30 years with Graves' hyperthyroidism.

For this clonotype: A much larger clone is a single base away; this may be a read error. No conserved phenylalanine or tryptophan ends this CDR3, so it is likely a read error. The chain joins TRBV20-1 to TRBJ1-1; D may be TRBD1 (5 bases). The CDR3 loop spans 12 amino acids. V lost 0 bases and J lost 6, with 8 bases in between. The germline CDR1 and CDR2 sequences are DFQATT and SNEGSKA (reference sequence). The CDR3 spells CSAREGTPEAFL. The CDR3 region has the DNA TGCAGTGCTAGAGAGGGGACGCCTGAAGCTTTCCTT.

The chain is built from TRBV14 and TRBJ1-2; D call uncertain. The CDR3 extends over 12 amino acids. Trimming shortened V by 3 bases and J by 8 bases, and 10 bases separated the two germline ends. CDR1 is SGHDN, CDR2 FVKESK, per germline. The CDR3 region has the DNA TGTGCCAGCAGCCACCGGATTCGAGGCTACACCTTC. Its translation is CASSHRIRGYTF.

The rearrangement uses TRBV7-9 and TRBJ2-2; possibly TRBD1 for D (6 bases). From germline, CDR1 is SEHNR and CDR2 FQNEAQ (reference sequence). This CDR3 comprises 15 residues. The V and J ends lost 8 bases and 1 base respectively, with 14 bases between them. This CDR3 reads CASRKGEWNTGELFF. The CDR3 DNA reads TGTGCCAGCCGCAAGGGGGAATGGAACACCGGGGAGCTGTTTTTT.

This clonotype was seen more than once but under ten times. V usage is TRBV29-1 and J usage is TRBJ2-2, with TRBD1 identical over 12 bases. Trimming took 5 bases from V and 4 from J; bases not matched to a gene: 11. CDR3 length equals 17 residues. Germline CDR1 and CDR2: SQVTM and ANQGSEA. The CDR3 loop reads CSVKPGQGAYGTGELFF. In nucleotides, the CDR3 is TGCAGCGTTAAACCGGGACAGGGGGCTTATGGCACCGGGGAGCTGTTTTTT.

The chain employs TRBV7-9 and TRBJ2-7; D might be TRBD2 (7 bases). The CDR3 runs 14 residues. The V end was cut by 5 bases, the J end by 2 bases, with 13 bases between. The germline CDR1 and CDR2 sequences are SEHNR and FQNEAQ (reference sequence). CDR3 in DNA: TGTGCCAGCAGCCGGGGGGCCGAACCCTACGAGCAGTACTTC. Its translation is CASSRGAEPYEQYF.

This clonotype was recorded at least ten times. V usage is TRBV19 and J usage is TRBJ1-4; D may be TRBD1 (5 bases). Germline loops: CDR1 LNHDA, CDR2 SQIVND (reference sequence). Trimming removed 4 bases at V and 3 bases at J, with 12 bases between. The CDR3 runs 15 residues. This chain's CDR3 is CASSTVRDPNEKLFF. CDR3 DNA sequence: TGTGCCAGTAGTACCGTCAGGGATCCTAATGAAAAACTGTTTTTT.

J is TRBJ1-4 and V is TRBV6-5; D might be TRBD1 (5 bases). Trimming removed 10 bases at V and 8 bases at J, with 20 bases between. CDR3 length: 14 amino acids. Germline V gives CDR1 MNHEY, CDR2 SVGAGI. The CDR3 region has the DNA TGTGCCATTAGTGACCCTCAGGGAGGGGAAAAACTGTTTTTT. It yields the protein CAISDPQGGEKLFF.

In its sample, this clonotype was seen many times. This rearrangement joins TRBV9 to TRBJ1-3; no clear D. Trimming took off 3 bases at V and 0 bases at J, with 7 bases between the two ends. CDR3 length: 14 amino acids. Germline CDR1 is SGDLS and CDR2 is YYNGEE. The DNA for the CDR3 is TGTGCCAGCAGCGCCCGGGGCTCTGGAAACACCATATATTTT. It encodes CASSARGSGNTIYF.

This clonotype was observed a few times. The rearrangement joins TRBV6-1 to TRBJ1-1; tentatively, D is TRBD1 (5 bases). The CDR3 is 13 amino acids. Between the trimmed V and J ends, which lost 8 bases and 4 bases, there was a span of 14 bases. The germline V gene has CDR1 MNHNS and CDR2 SASEGT. CDR3 in amino acids: CASLQGIGTEAFF. The CDR3 DNA is TGTGCCAGCCTTCAGGGTATTGGCACTGAAGCTTTCTTT.

This clonotype was seen repeatedly, ten times or more. The genes are TRBV7-2 and TRBJ1-4; D is perhaps TRBD1 (6 bases). V was trimmed by 5 bases and J by 0 bases, leaving 10 bases between them. CDR1 is SGHTA and CDR2 is FQGNSA in the germline V gene. The CDR3 length is 15 residues. This chain's CDR3 is CASSVTGATNEKLFF. The CDR3 DNA sequence: TGTGCCAGCAGCGTGACAGGCGCAACTAATGAAAAACTGTTTTTT.

In this sample, this clonotype turned up a few times. The chain couples TRBV7-8 to TRBJ1-5; the D is unclear. The V gene lost 1 base and the J gene lost 7 bases, with 8 bases spanning the gap. CDR1 SGHVS and CDR2 FQNEAQ come from the germline V gene. The CDR3 runs 13 residues. The CDR3 bases are TGTGCCAGCAGCTTAGACCCTGCCCAGCCCCAGCATTTT. Translation: CASSLDPAQPQHF.

The rearrangement joins TRBV29-1 to TRBJ1-5, with D possibly being TRBD1 (5 bases). The CDR3 length is 13 residues. V was cut by 6 bases and J by 3 bases, with 12 bases left in between. The germline gives CDR1 SQVTM, CDR2 ANQGSEA. This CDR3 is CSVAEGINQPQHF. CDR3 DNA: TGCAGCGTGGCAGAGGGGATCAATCAGCCCCAGCATTTT. Drawing the rest from reference TRBV29-1 and TRBJ1-5, the complete variable domain is SAVISQKPSRDICQRGTSLTIQCQVDSQVTMMFWYRQQPGQSLTLIATANQGSEATYESGFVIDKFPISRPNLTFSTLTVSNMSPEDSSIYLCSVAEGINQPQHFGDGTRLSIL.

As for this clonotype: A much larger clone sits a single nucleotide away, making a read error possible. Without the conserved terminal phenylalanine or tryptophan, this CDR3 likely stems from a read error. The chain's CDR3 is CATTSEGAPSEQYL. In nucleotides, the CDR3 is TGTGCCACTACCTCCGAGGGCGCCCCGAGCGAGCAGTACCTC. V is TRBV10-3 and J is TRBJ2-7, with D possibly being TRBD2 (5 bases). CDR3 size: 14 residues. V was shortened by 10 bases and J by 6 bases, with 22 bases between the two germline ends. The V gene's germline CDR1 is ENHRY and CDR2 SYGVKD.

This clonotype was observed a few times. The V call is TRBV6-2 or TRBV6-3, the J call TRBJ2-7; 8 nucleotides match TRBD2. The CDR3 is made up of 14 amino acids. CDR1 and CDR2 from the germline V gene are MNHEY and SVGEGT. V lost 0 bases to trimming and J lost 6 bases; unmatched junction nucleotides: 4. CDR3 sequence: CASSYSGTRGEQYF. DNA for the CDR3: TGTGCCAGCAGTTACTCCGGGACTAGAGGCGAGCAGTACTTC.

This clonotype was found many times. This rearrangement joins TRBV10-3 to TRBJ1-1; 7 bases line up with TRBD1. Germline loops: CDR1 ENHRY, CDR2 SYGVKD. V was clipped by 3 bases and J by 2 bases; unmatched bases: 3. This CDR3 contains 14 residues. The chain's CDR3 is CAISEGGPNTEAFF. CDR3 nucleotide sequence: TGTGCCATCAGTGAAGGGGGCCCAAACACTGAAGCTTTCTTT.

There are many counts of this clonotype. The chain links TRBV2 to TRBJ2-7; the D gene is possibly TRBD2 (6 bases). The length of the CDR3 is 14 residues. V was cut by 7 bases and J by 3 bases, with 16 bases left in between. The germline V gene has CDR1 SNHLY and CDR2 FYNNEI. In DNA, the CDR3 is TGTGCCAGCATGGAGGACGGGAGCTACTACGAGCAGTACTTC. This encodes CASMEDGSYYEQYF.

This clonotype was observed at least ten times. The gene calls are TRBV12-3 or TRBV12-4 and TRBJ1-5; possibly TRBD1 for D (5 bases). V was clipped by 9 bases and J by 3 bases, with 15 bases between them. CDR3 length equals 14 residues. The CDR3 DNA follows: TGTGCCAGTAGTCCGGGACTGCCCAATCAGCCCCAGCATTTT. Residues: CASSPGLPNQPQHF.

This clonotype was observed many times. This sequence joins TRBV7-9 and TRBJ2-7, with 8 bases identical to TRBD2. V shed 5 bases and J 5 bases; nucleotides not matched to a gene: 17. The CDR3 contains 17 residues. The germline V gene has CDR1 SEHNR and CDR2 FQNEAQ (reference sequence). The CDR3: CASSPSLAGGAMDEQYF. Here the CDR3 DNA reads TGTGCCAGCAGCCCCTCCCTCGCCGGGGGGGCCATGGACGAGCAGTACTTC.